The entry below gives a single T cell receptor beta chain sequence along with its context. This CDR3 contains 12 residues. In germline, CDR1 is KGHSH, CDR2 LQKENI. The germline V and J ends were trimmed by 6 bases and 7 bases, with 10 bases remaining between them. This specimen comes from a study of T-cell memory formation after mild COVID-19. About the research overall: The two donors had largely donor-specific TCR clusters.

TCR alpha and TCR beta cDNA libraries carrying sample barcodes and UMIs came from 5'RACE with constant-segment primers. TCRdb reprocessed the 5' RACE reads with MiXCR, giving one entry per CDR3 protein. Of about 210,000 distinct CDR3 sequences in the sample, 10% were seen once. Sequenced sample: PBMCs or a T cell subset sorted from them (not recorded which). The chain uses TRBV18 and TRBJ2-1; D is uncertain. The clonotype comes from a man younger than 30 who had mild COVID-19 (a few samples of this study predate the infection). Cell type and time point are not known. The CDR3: CASSPGQNEQFF. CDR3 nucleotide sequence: TGTGCCAGCTCTCCCGGGCAGAATGAGCAGTTCTTC.